What follows is one TCR beta chain and its context. Using immunoSEQ multiplex PCR, the repertoire was profiled, and TCRdb retains in-frame clones only, with some absent. The sample gives 300,000 to 400,000 clones, about 90% of which show up once; approximately 0.93% is in the top ten. Germline V gene lookup returns CDR1 LGHDT and CDR2 YNNKEL (reference sequence). With 1 base clipped from V and 7 bases from J, the junction kept 3 bases outside the gene matches. The CDR3 length is 14 residues. These data come from a study of blood T cell repertoires in COVID-19. Participants had their cohort set by participant-reported clinical history. Donors in Cohort 3 who had recovered were those with two negative PCRs, healthcare professional clearance, or resolution of their symptoms.

Sequencing was carried out using PBMCs or T cells enriched from blood (not recorded which). The chain couples TRBV3-1 (or the pseudogene TRBV3-2) to TRBJ1-5; 8 bases are a match to TRBD1. The sequence came from a woman aged 25 to 39 who had recovered from COVID-19. The CDR3 loop reads CASSQARGLQPQHF. The CDR3 bases are TGTGCCAGCAGCCAAGCCAGGGGGCTACAGCCCCAGCATTTT.